The entry that follows covers one T cell receptor (beta chain) sequence. Its cognate antigen is unknown. In the PCR, 60 Vbeta and 13 Jbeta primers were used. Here immunoSEQ multiplex PCR was the method, and the copy in TCRdb shows in-frame clones only, minus some. This sample yields about 160,000 clones, of which 60% to 80% are seen a single time; about 3.8% belongs to the top ten. The sample originates from a study of cytomegalovirus exposure and HLA in healthy donors. Study results and caveats: CMV serostatus alone was available as immune exposure information. In an earlier analysis, productive rearrangement rates for most beta V segments clustered near 90% or 30%.

The V end was cut by 5 bases, the J end by 0 bases, with 17 bases between. Per the germline V gene, CDR1 is MDHEN and CDR2 is SYDVKM. CDR3 size: 16 residues. V and J are TRBV28 and TRBJ2-7; D gene unclear. The sequence came from a man under 40 in good health and CMV-seropositive. The sequenced sample was PBMCs. This chain's CDR3 is CASSPESALSSYEQYF. The CDR3, as DNA: TGTGCCAGCAGTCCCGAATCTGCCCTTAGCTCCTACGAGCAGTACTTC.